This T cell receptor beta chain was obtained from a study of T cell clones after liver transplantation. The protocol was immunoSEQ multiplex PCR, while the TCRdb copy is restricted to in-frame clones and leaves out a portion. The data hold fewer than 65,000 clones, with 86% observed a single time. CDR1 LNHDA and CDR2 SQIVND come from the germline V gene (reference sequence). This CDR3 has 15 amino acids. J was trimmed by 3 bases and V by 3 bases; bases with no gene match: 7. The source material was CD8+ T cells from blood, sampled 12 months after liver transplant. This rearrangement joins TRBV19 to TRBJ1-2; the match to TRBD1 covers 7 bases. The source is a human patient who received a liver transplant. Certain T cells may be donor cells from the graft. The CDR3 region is CASSIDREGDYGYTF. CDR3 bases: TGTGCCAGTAGTATCGACAGGGAAGGTGACTATGGCTACACCTTC. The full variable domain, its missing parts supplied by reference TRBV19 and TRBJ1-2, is DGGITQSPKYLFRKEGQNVTLSCEQNLNHDAMYWYRQDPGQGLRLIYYSQIVNDFQKGDIAEGYSVSREKKESFPLTVTSAQKNPTAFYLCASSIDREGDYGYTFGSGTRLTVV.